The clone carrying this T cell receptor (beta chain) was recorded many times. Its antigen remains unidentified. TCR cDNA, made by 5'RACE template switching, carried an added universal primer site and UMIs. A single record per CDR3 protein comes from TCRdb applying MiXCR to the 5' RACE reads. Of some 320,000 distinct CDR3 sequences in the sample, 7.5% to 9% were seen once. This entry comes from a study of T cells after yellow fever vaccination. Study results and limitations: Only a minor proportion of clonotypes was detected across both CD4 and CD8 compartments.

In germline, CDR1 is SGHRS, CDR2 YFSETQ. Trimming shortened V by 4 bases and J by 0 bases, and 10 bases separated the two germline ends. CDR3 length: 15 amino acids. This chain links TRBV5-1 with TRBJ2-2, with D tentatively TRBD2 (5 bases). The material was PBMCs, obtained on the day of the first yellow fever vaccination. This receptor was taken from a man younger than 35 who received the YFV17D yellow fever vaccine. Here the CDR3 DNA reads TGCGCCAGCAGCCTTGGACTGTCGAACACCGGGGAGCTGTTTTTT. This sequence encodes CASSLGLSNTGELFF.